This passage covers 30 T cell receptor beta chains from one sample sequenced in a study of OX40 agonist ivuxolimab in advanced cancers. Receptor libraries were prepared by the immunoSEQ multiplex PCR assay. Entries here come from immuneACCESS through TCRdb and include only in-frame sequences with V and J called. Some clones fail to appear in such tables; in the studies checked, an unresolved V gene covers under half of the shortfall, and the cause of the remainder is unknown. This sample has roughly 30,000 clones in its table, and approximately 87% of those were observed once. The ten largest clones take up around 30% of the sample. Sequencing used CD4+ or CD8+ T cells sorted from blood, obtained in a trial of the OX40 agonist ivuxolimab. These receptors all stem from an adult with an advanced solid tumor such as melanoma, head and neck, liver or kidney cancer.

CDR3 nucleotides: TGTGCCAGCAGCGGACGGTTAGATACGCAGTATTTT. Its translation: CASSGRLDTQYF. This chain links TRBV9 with TRBJ2-3; D ambiguous. The CDR3 loop spans 12 amino acids. V shed 3 bases and J shed 5 bases, with 7 bases lying between them. Germline V lookup: CDR1 SGDLS, CDR2 YYNGEE.

The chain uses TRBV7-3 and TRBJ2-1, with 13 bases identical to TRBD2. CDR3 length equals 17 residues. The V gene's germline CDR1 is SGHTA and CDR2 FQGTGA. The V gene end was trimmed by 2 bases and the J gene end by 4 bases; junction bases not matched to a gene: 5. CDR3 protein: CASSLGPGLAGYNEQFF. CDR3 DNA sequence: TGTGCCAGCAGCTTAGGCCCGGGACTAGCGGGGTACAATGAGCAGTTCTTC.

The chain has TRBV27 and TRBJ2-6; D not certain. Germline V gene sequence: CDR1 MNHEY, CDR2 SMNVEV (reference sequence). The CDR3 has 17 residues. V was pared by 4 bases and J by 5 bases, with 18 bases between. CDR3 in DNA: TGTGCCAGCAGTTCTGCATGGCTACAAAGTCGGGCCAACGTCCTGACTTTC. Its protein is CASSSAWLQSRANVLTF.

V gene TRBV9 combines with J gene TRBJ2-7; D is possibly TRBD1 or TRBD2 (6 bases each). V was pared by 2 bases and J by 2 bases, with 14 bases between. The germline CDR1 and CDR2 sequences are SGDLS and YYNGEE. CDR3 length: 15 residues. CDR3 residues: CASSVGGTPTYEQYF. The CDR3 DNA sequence: TGTGCCAGCAGCGTCGGCGGGACACCGACCTACGAGCAGTACTTC. Full variable domain (outside the CDR3, taken from reference TRBV9 and TRBJ2-7): DSGVTQTPKHLITATGQRVTLRCSPRSGDLSVYWYQQSLDQGLQFLIQYYNGEERAKGNILERFSAQQFPDLHSELNLSSLELGDSALYFCASSVGGTPTYEQYFGPGTRLTVT.

The chain has TRBV30 and TRBJ2-3; D gene unclear. The CDR3 loop spans 13 amino acids. Trimming shortened V by 0 bases and J by 0 bases, and 4 bases separated the two germline ends. Per germline, CDR1 GTSNPN and CDR2 SVGIG (reference sequence). CDR3 sequence (DNA): TGTGCCTGGAGTGTACAAAGCACAGATACGCAGTATTTT. Amino acid sequence: CAWSVQSTDTQYF.

V and J are TRBV5-6 and TRBJ2-2; D call uncertain. The germline V gene has CDR1 SGHDT and CDR2 YYEEEE. V shed 1 base and J shed 6 bases, with 10 bases lying between them. The CDR3 has 14 amino acids. The CDR3 is CASSLQRWPGELFF. CDR3 nucleotides: TGTGCCAGCAGCTTGCAAAGATGGCCCGGGGAGCTGTTTTTT.

This chain joins TRBV4-1 and TRBJ2-5, with TRBD2 identical over 7 bases. CDR3 length: 16 residues. In germline, CDR1 is MGHRA, CDR2 YSYEKL. Trimming took 0 bases from V and 2 from J; bases not matched to a gene: 6. CDR3 bases: TGCGCCAGCAGCCAAGATTGGCTAGCGGTACAAGAGACCCAGTACTTC. Encoded protein: CASSQDWLAVQETQYF.

V gene TRBV5-5 combines with J gene TRBJ1-5, with TRBD1 matching 9 bases. J gave up 4 bases and V 4 bases, and 3 bases lay outside the gene matches. The CDR3 totals 14 residues. Germline V gives CDR1 SGHKS, CDR2 YYEKEE (reference sequence). This CDR3 is CASSGGTGNQPQHF. The DNA for the CDR3 is TGTGCCAGCAGCGGAGGGACAGGGAATCAGCCCCAGCATTTT.

The chain carries TRBV7-9 and TRBJ2-7; maybe TRBD2 (5 bases). V lost 8 bases, J lost 4 bases, and 18 bases lay in between. The CDR3 runs 14 residues. Germline CDR1 is SEHNR and CDR2 is FQNEAQ (reference sequence). CDR3 coding DNA: TGTGCCAGCGGGGAGTCCCGGACCATATACGAGCAGTACTTC. It encodes CASGESRTIYEQYF.

V is TRBV2 and J is TRBJ2-6, with 7 bases fitting TRBD1. Looked up from germline, CDR1 is SNHLY and CDR2 is FYNNEI. This CDR3 is 17 amino acids long. With V trimmed by 5 bases and J by 0 bases, 7 bases remained unmatched. CDR3 in amino acids: CASSLPGQLSGANVLTF. The CDR3 DNA reads as TGTGCCAGCAGTCTACCGGGACAGCTCTCTGGGGCCAACGTCCTGACTTTC.

Points on this clone: The same CDR3 is also encoded by other DNA sequences in this sample. The V gene is TRBV5-6, the J gene TRBJ2-7, with 11 nucleotides matching TRBD1. The germline gives CDR1 SGHDT, CDR2 YYEEEE. The V and J ends lost 4 bases and 4 bases, in that order; junction bases with no gene match: 4. The CDR3 extends over 14 amino acids. The chain's CDR3 is CASSPGTGGYEQYF. The CDR3 region has the DNA TGTGCCAGCAGCCCGGGGACAGGGGGATACGAGCAGTACTTC.

V is TRBV28 and J is TRBJ2-7; weak D call: TRBD2 (6 bases). The germline CDR1 and CDR2 sequences are MDHEN and SYDVKM. The CDR3 contains 14 residues. V dropped 5 bases and J dropped 3 bases, with 14 bases sitting between them. The DNA for the CDR3 is TGTGCCAGCAGTCGCCGTGTGGAGGGCTACGAGCAGTACTTC. Translated, it gives CASSRRVEGYEQYF. Full variable domain (missing parts from reference TRBV28 and TRBJ2-7): DVKVTQSSRYLVKRTGEKVFLECVQDMDHENMFWYRQDPGLGLRLIYFSYDVKMKEKGDIPEGYSVSREKKERFSLILESASTNQTSMYLCASSRRVEGYEQYFGPGTRLTVT.

This chain connects TRBV6-1 to TRBJ2-1, with D unclear. Trimming cost V 4 bases and J 0 bases, with 10 bases left between them. The CDR3 contains 15 residues. The germline V gene has CDR1 MNHNS and CDR2 SASEGT. In DNA form, the CDR3 reads TGTGCCAGCAGTGTCGGGCCGAGCTCCTACAATGAGCAGTTCTTC. Its translation: CASSVGPSSYNEQFF.

This rearrangement joins TRBV2 to TRBJ2-7; TRBD2 is a possible D gene (6 bases). The germline gives CDR1 SNHLY, CDR2 FYNNEI. CDR3 length equals 12 residues. V was pared by 4 bases and J by 3 bases, with 7 bases between. Here the CDR3 DNA reads TGTGCCAGCAGTGGGGGGGTCTACGAGCAGTACTTC. It specifies CASSGGVYEQYF. The full variable domain, with the rest looked up from reference TRBV2 and TRBJ2-7, is EPEVTQTPSHQVTQMGQEVILRCVPISNHLYFYWYRQILGQKVEFLVSFYNNEISEKSEIFDDQFSVERPDGSNFTLKIRSTKLEDSAMYFCASSGGVYEQYFGPGTRLTVT.

In nucleotides, the CDR3 is TGTGCCAGCAGCCCTAGGACGGGAAATGAGCAGTTCTTC. Amino acid sequence: CASSPRTGNEQFF. The V call is TRBV9, the J call TRBJ2-1; D might be TRBD2 (5 bases). The CDR3 is 13 amino acids. The germline V and J ends were trimmed by 4 bases and 7 bases, with 12 bases remaining between them. Germline assignment: CDR1 SGDLS and CDR2 YYNGEE.

J is TRBJ2-7 and V is TRBV5-1; tentatively, D is TRBD2 (6 bases). CDR1 and CDR2 (germline): SGHRS, YFSETQ. This CDR3 is 15 amino acids long. The V end was cut by 9 bases, the J end by 0 bases, with 19 bases between. In DNA, the CDR3 is TGCGCCACCTCCGGAGGTAGGGGAGGCTCCTACGAGCAGTACTTC. This codes for CATSGGRGGSYEQYF.

This chain joins TRBV9 and TRBJ1-1; no reliable D call. The CDR3 is made up of 15 amino acids. Per germline, CDR1 SGDLS and CDR2 YYNGEE. Trimming stripped 3 bases from V and 0 bases from J, with 12 bases between. CDR3 DNA sequence: TGTGCCAGCAGCGCCCACAGCACCCTGAACACTGAAGCTTTCTTT. Amino acid sequence: CASSAHSTLNTEAFF.

The chain carries TRBV2 and TRBJ2-1; 12 positions match TRBD2. V gave up 6 bases and J gave up 6 bases; unmatched junction bases: 6. The germline V gene has CDR1 SNHLY and CDR2 FYNNEI. The CDR3 spans 15 residues. The CDR3 region has the DNA TGTGCCAGCAGACCGACTAGCGGGAGAGGCAATGAGCAGTTCTTC. Its protein is CASRPTSGRGNEQFF. Using reference TRBV2 and TRBJ2-1 for the parts outside the CDR3, the full variable domain is EPEVTQTPSHQVTQMGQEVILRCVPISNHLYFYWYRQILGQKVEFLVSFYNNEISEKSEIFDDQFSVERPDGSNFTLKIRSTKLEDSAMYFCASRPTSGRGNEQFFGPGTRLTVL.

A few counts support this clone. The chain uses TRBV4-1 and TRBJ2-1; TRBD2 agrees at 7 bases. Trimming removed 3 bases from V and 8 bases from J; junction bases left unmatched: 4. From germline, CDR1 is MGHRA and CDR2 YSYEKL. The CDR3 loop spans 13 amino acids. CDR3 residues: CASSQAGVYEQFF. In DNA form, the CDR3 reads TGCGCCAGCAGCCAGGCGGGAGTTTATGAGCAGTTCTTC.

This CDR3 reads CSVGAEPNYGYTF. Written as DNA, the CDR3 is TGCAGCGTTGGGGCAGAACCTAACTATGGCTACACCTTC. The chain joins TRBV29-1 to TRBJ1-2; no clear D gene. Trimming removed 4 bases at V and 0 bases at J, with 9 bases between. This CDR3 has 13 amino acids. Germline V gene data show CDR1 as SQVTM and CDR2 as ANQGSEA.

The gene calls are TRBV6-1 and TRBJ1-5, with TRBD1 identical over 9 bases. Germline CDR1 reads MNHNS; CDR2 reads SASEGT. This CDR3 comprises 16 residues. The V segment lost 0 bases and the J segment 2 bases; nucleotides outside the gene matches: 2. The CDR3 sequence: CASSEARQGGNQPQHF. CDR3 coding DNA: TGTGCCAGCAGTGAAGCAAGACAGGGGGGCAATCAGCCCCAGCATTTT.

CDR3: CASSPFAIQETQYF. For the CDR3, the DNA is TGCGCCAGCAGCCCCTTCGCGATACAAGAGACCCAGTACTTC. The J gene is TRBJ2-5, the V gene TRBV4-1; no definite D call. From germline, CDR1 is MGHRA and CDR2 YSYEKL. Trimming left V 4 bases short and J 2 bases short, with 11 bases between. The CDR3 covers 14 residues.

The chain combines TRBV19 with TRBJ1-1; D gene uncertain. V lost 5 bases, J lost 4 bases, and 17 bases lay in between. Per germline, CDR1 LNHDA and CDR2 SQIVND (reference sequence). This CDR3 region has 15 residues. The CDR3 coding sequence is TGTGCCAGTAGTCTCTTGACGGAGCTCGGCACTGAAGCTTTCTTT. It translates to CASSLLTELGTEAFF.

The V gene is TRBV19, the J gene TRBJ2-1; 11 positions agree with TRBD2. The CDR3 length is 13 residues. CDR1 is LNHDA, CDR2 SQIVND, per germline (reference sequence). The J segment lost 8 bases and the V segment lost 9 bases, leaving 6 bases of the junction unmatched. The CDR3 DNA sequence: TGTGCCAGCGTTAGCGGGAGGGCAGATGAGCAGTTCTTC. Residues: CASVSGRADEQFF.

The rearrangement links TRBV6-6 to TRBJ2-7, with TRBD2 matching 16 bases. The CDR3 consists of 15 residues. With 6 bases clipped from V and 2 bases from J, the junction kept 1 base outside the gene matches. Germline CDR1 reads MNHNY; CDR2 reads SVGAGI (reference sequence). The CDR3 nucleotides are TGTGCCAGCAGAGGGACTAGCGGGAGGGCCTACGAGCAGTACTTC. This sequence encodes CASRGTSGRAYEQYF.

Concerning this clone itself: One end of the junction varies from germline; a read error may be responsible. The gene calls are TRBV7-7 and TRBJ2-1, with 8 bases lining up with TRBD2. This CDR3 is built from 16 residues. Germline CDR1 SSHAT, CDR2 FNYEAQ (reference sequence). CDR3 nucleotide sequence: TGTGCTAGCAGCTTAGAAGCGGGAGTGGGTGACAATGAGCAGTTCTTC. This encodes CASSLEAGVGDNEQFF. The whole variable domain, remainder taken from reference TRBV7-7 and TRBJ2-1, is GAGVSQSPRYKVTKRGQDVTLRCDPISSHATLYWYQQALGQGPEFLTYFNYEAQPDKSGLPSDRFSAERPEGSISTLTIQRTEQRDSAMYRCASSLEAGVGDNEQFFGPGTRLTVL.

The chain carries TRBV2 and TRBJ2-7; 7 positions agree with TRBD1. The V gene's germline CDR1 is SNHLY and CDR2 FYNNEI. Germline trimming cut 7 bases from V and 0 bases from J; bases unmatched to any gene: 3. The CDR3 spans 13 residues. This CDR3 reads CASTGTVSYEQYF. Here the CDR3 DNA reads TGTGCCAGCACGGGGACAGTCTCCTACGAGCAGTACTTC.

The rearrangement links TRBV27 to TRBJ2-3; possible D gene TRBD1, 6 bases. V was cut by 6 bases and J by 5 bases, with 18 bases left in between. The germline V gene encodes CDR1 MNHEY and CDR2 SMNVEV (reference sequence). There are 15 residues in the CDR3. CDR3 sequence (DNA): TGTGCCAGCAGAATTGAGAGGGGGATGATAGATACGCAGTATTTT. This encodes CASRIERGMIDTQYF.

The V gene is TRBV5-1, the J gene TRBJ1-2; TRBD1 might be the D (6 bases). The length of the CDR3 is 15 residues. Looked up from germline, CDR1 is SGHRS and CDR2 is YFSETQ. Trimming took off 2 bases at V and 6 bases at J, with 17 bases between the two ends. The CDR3 loop is CASSLPGEGGDGYTF. CDR3 DNA: TGCGCCAGCAGCTTACCAGGGGAAGGAGGGGATGGCTACACCTTC.

This clone was seen more than once but under ten times. The V and J genes are TRBV6-6 and TRBJ1-5; D unresolved. Germline loops: CDR1 MNHNY, CDR2 SVGAGI (reference sequence). There are 15 residues in the CDR3. Trimming stripped 2 bases from V and 0 bases from J, with 8 bases between. CDR3 amino acids: CASSYPPGSNQPQHF. The CDR3 nucleotides read TGTGCCAGCAGTTACCCCCCGGGTAGCAATCAGCCCCAGCATTTT.